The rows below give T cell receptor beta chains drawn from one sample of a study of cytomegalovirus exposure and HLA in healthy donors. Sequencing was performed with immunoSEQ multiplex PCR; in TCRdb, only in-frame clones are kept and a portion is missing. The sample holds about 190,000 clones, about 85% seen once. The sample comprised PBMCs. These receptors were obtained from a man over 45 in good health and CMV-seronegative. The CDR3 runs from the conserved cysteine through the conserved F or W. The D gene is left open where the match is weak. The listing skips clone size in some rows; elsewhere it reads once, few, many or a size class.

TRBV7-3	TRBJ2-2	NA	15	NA	TGTGCCAGCAGTCGTCAGGGGGGAGACACCGGGGAGCTGTTTTTT	CASSRQGGDTGELFF
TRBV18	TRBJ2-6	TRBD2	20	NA	TGTGCCAGCTCACGAATCGGACTAGCGGGGGTTAGCTCTGGGGCCAACGTCCTGACTTTC	CASSRIGLAGVSSGANVLTF
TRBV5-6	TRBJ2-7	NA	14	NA	TGTGCCAGCAGCTTCTTTCGACAGACCTACGAGCAGTACTTC	CASSFFRQTYEQYF
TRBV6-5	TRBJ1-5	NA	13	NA	TGTGCCAGCAGTTTTGTACAGGGCCAGCCCCAGCATTTT	CASSFVQGQPQHF
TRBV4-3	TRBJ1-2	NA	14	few	TGCGCCAGCAGCCAAAAAGGGGGAGACTATGGCTACACCTTC	CASSQKGGDYGYTF
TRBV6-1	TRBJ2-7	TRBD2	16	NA	TGTGCCAGCAGTGCCCGTACTAGCGGCGATCCCTACGAGCAGTACTTC	CASSARTSGDPYEQYF
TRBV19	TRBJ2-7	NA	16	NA	TGTGCCAGTAGTATGAGTGGAGGGGGGGTAGTATACGAGCAGTACTTC	CASSMSGGGVVYEQYF
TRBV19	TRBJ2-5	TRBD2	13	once	TGTGCCAGCAGACTAGCGGGGGATGAGACCCAGTACTTC	CASRLAGDETQYF
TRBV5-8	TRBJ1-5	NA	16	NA	TGTGCCAGCAGCTTGTCTGGGGGCAGTAGCAATCAGCCCCAGCATTTT	CASSLSGGSSNQPQHF
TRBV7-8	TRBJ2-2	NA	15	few	TGTGCCAGCAGCTTAGACGGGGTTCCCACCGGGGAGCTGTTTTTT	CASSLDGVPTGELFF
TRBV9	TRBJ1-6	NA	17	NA	TGTGCCAGCAGCCACTCAGTAGGGGTGGAGAGTAATTCACCCCTCCACTTT	CASSHSVGVESNSPLHF
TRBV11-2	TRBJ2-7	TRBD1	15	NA	TGTGCCAGCAGCCCGGGACAGGGTATCCCCTACGAGCAGTACTTC	CASSPGQGIPYEQYF
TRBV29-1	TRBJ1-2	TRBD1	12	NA	TGCAGCGCTATAATTACAGGGGATGGCTACACCTTC	CSAIITGDGYTF
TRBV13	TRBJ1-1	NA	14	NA	TGTGCCAGCAGCTTCCAACAGGGAAACACTGAAGCTTTCTTT	CASSFQQGNTEAFF
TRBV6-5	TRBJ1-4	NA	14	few	TGTGCCAGCAGGGCGGGGGGAAGAAATGAAAAACTGTTTTTT	CASRAGGRNEKLFF
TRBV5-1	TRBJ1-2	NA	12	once	TGCGCCAGCAGCGCAGACAGTACGAGTAACACCTTC	CASSADSTSNTF
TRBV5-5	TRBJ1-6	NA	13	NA	TGTGCCAGCACCAAGCCAGGGGAAGCACCCCTCCACTTT	CASTKPGEAPLHF
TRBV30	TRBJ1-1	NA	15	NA	TGTGCCTGGAGTTCCCTGGGGAGGGGGGGGGATGAAGCTTTCTTT	CAWSSLGRGGDEAFF
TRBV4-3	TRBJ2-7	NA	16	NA	TGCGCCAGCAGCCAAGTTACGTCTGGGGCCCGCTACGAGCAGTACTTC	CASSQVTSGARYEQYF
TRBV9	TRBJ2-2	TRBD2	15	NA	TGTGCCAGCAGCGGGGGACTAGCGGGGGGCGGGGAGCTGTTTTTT	CASSGGLAGGGELFF
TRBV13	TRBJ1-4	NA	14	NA	TGTGCCAGCAGCTTTACACAGACTAATGAAAAACTGTTTTTT	CASSFTQTNEKLFF
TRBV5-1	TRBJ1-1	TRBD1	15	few	TGCGCCAGCAGCCCCCCTACAGGGGGCCCCACTGAAGCTTTCTTT	CASSPPTGGPTEAFF
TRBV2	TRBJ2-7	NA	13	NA	TGTGCCAGCAGTGAAAGACAGCAAACGGAGCAGTACTTC	CASSERQQTEQYF
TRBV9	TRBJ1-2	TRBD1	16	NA	TGTGCCAGCAGCGCCATAGGTGGGACAGGGGGGAAAGGCTACACCTTC	CASSAIGGTGGKGYTF